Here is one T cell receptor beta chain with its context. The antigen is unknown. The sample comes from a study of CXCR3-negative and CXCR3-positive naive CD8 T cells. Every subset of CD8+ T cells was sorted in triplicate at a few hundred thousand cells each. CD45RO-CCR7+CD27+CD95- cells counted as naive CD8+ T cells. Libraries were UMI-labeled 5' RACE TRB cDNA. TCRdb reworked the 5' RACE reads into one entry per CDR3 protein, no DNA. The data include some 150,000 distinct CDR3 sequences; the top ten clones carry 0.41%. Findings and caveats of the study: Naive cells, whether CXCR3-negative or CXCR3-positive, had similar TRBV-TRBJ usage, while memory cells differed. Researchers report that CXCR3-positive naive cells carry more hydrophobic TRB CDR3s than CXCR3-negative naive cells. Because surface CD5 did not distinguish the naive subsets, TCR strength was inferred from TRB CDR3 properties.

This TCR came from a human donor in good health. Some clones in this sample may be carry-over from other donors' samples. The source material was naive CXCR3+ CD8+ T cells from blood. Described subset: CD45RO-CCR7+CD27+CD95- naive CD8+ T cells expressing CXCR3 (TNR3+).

The CDR3 protein is CASSPRTGGNNEQFF. The rearrangement joins TRBV7-8 to TRBJ2-1; TCRdb selects TRBD1, and the lack of DNA leaves this call unchecked. This CDR3 region has 15 residues. CDR1 and CDR2 from the germline V gene are SGHVS and FQNEAQ. Using reference TRBV7-8 and TRBJ2-1 for the parts outside the CDR3, the full variable domain is GAGVSQSPRYKVAKRGQDVALRCDPISGHVSLFWYQQALGQGPEFLTYFQNEAQLDKSGLPSDRFFAERPEGSVSTLKIQRTQQEDSAVYLCASSPRTGGNNEQFFGPGTRLTVL.